This T cell receptor beta chain is drawn from a study of blood T cell repertoires in COVID-19. Across the study: Some COVID-19 samples were acute and others convalescent; all came from the United States, Italy and Spain.

Sequenced by immunoSEQ multiplex PCR; TCRdb stores in-frame clones only, minus some. The sample holds tens of thousands of clones; 84% are singletons and the top ten take 15% to 20%. The V and J ends lost 0 bases and 5 bases respectively, with 17 bases between them. This CDR3 spans 17 amino acids. CDR1 is LNHNV, CDR2 YYDKDF, per germline (reference sequence). The V and J genes are TRBV15 and TRBJ2-1; weak D call: TRBD2 (5 bases). The specimen was peripheral blood. The sequence came from a man in his 60s with COVID-19, enrolled during active disease. CDR3: CATSRDRGRVFDNEQFF. CDR3 sequence (DNA): TGTGCCACCAGCAGAGATCGAGGGCGGGTATTTGACAATGAGCAGTTCTTC.